Below, 5 T cell receptor beta chains from the same sample are listed, as sequenced in a study of T cell repertoires and HLA-DP antigens. These TCRs are of unknown antigen specificity. TCRdb keeps only in-frame clones here, not all; method: immunoSEQ multiplex PCR. Seen here are more than 90,000 clones, over 90% observed once, and the top ten hold over 0.25%. Input material: CD4+ T cells from PBMCs. These receptors were obtained from a woman under 30 in good health and CMV-seronegative.

The chain is built from TRBV6-5 and TRBJ2-2; D possibly matches TRBD1 or TRBD2 (5 bases each). The V gene's germline CDR1 is MNHEY and CDR2 SVGAGI. V dropped 8 bases and J dropped 0 bases, with 7 bases sitting between them. The CDR3 totals 13 residues. The DNA for the CDR3 is TGTGCCAGCCGGGACCCGAACACCGGGGAGCTGTTTTTT. It translates to CASRDPNTGELFF.

This clone came up once. The rearrangement links TRBV19 to TRBJ1-5; TRBD1 agrees at 7 bases. Germline CDR1 and CDR2: LNHDA and SQIVND (reference sequence). The V gene end was trimmed by 7 bases and the J gene end by 3 bases; junction bases not matched to a gene: 12. CDR3 length: 16 amino acids. CDR3 residues: CASTYSRQGSNQPQHF. CDR3 nucleotide sequence: TGTGCCAGTACCTACAGTCGACAGGGATCCAATCAGCCCCAGCATTTT.

This sequence joins TRBV6-6 and TRBJ2-7, with D tentatively TRBD1 (6 bases). The germline V gene encodes CDR1 MNHNY and CDR2 SVGAGI (reference sequence). Trimming took 2 bases from V and 2 from J, leaving 10 bases between them. CDR3 size: 14 residues. Here the CDR3 reads CASSYQGTAYEQYF. The CDR3 nucleotides are TGTGCCAGCAGTTACCAGGGGACCGCCTACGAGCAGTACTTC.

This chain uses TRBV4-1 with TRBJ2-1; D remains ambiguous. V lost 1 base, J lost 2 bases, and 12 bases lay in between. This CDR3 has 16 residues. Germline V CDR1 and CDR2: MGHRA, YSYEKL. CDR3 loop: CASSQVDLITYNEQFF. The DNA for the CDR3 is TGCGCCAGCAGCCAAGTAGACCTAATTACCTACAATGAGCAGTTCTTC.

Comment on this clone: Germline is not matched at one junction end, which may reflect a read error. The chain carries TRBV6-5 and TRBJ2-6, with D possibly being TRBD1 or TRBD2 (5 bases each). This CDR3 comprises 15 residues. CDR1 MNHEY and CDR2 SVGAGI come from the germline V gene. CDR3 residues: CASSSTGPGANVLTF. CDR3 sequence (DNA): TGTGCCAGCAGTTCAACGGGCCCCGGGGCCAACGTCCTGACCTTC.